Shown below are 20 T cell receptor beta chains from a single sample sequenced in a study of CD4 T cells in relation to SARS-CoV-2 and coronaviruses. Only in-frame clones appear in the TCRdb table, and some are missing; sequencing was by immunoSEQ multiplex PCR. The table records some 19,000 clones, just over 75% of them present only once. Before the COVID-19 pandemic, during about 2010-2018, CD4+ T cells were taken from unexposed donors. The cells were cultured for about ten days before CD4+ T cells were isolated. No antigen has been identified for these receptors. Sequencing was performed on CD4+ T cells from PBMCs, cultured in vitro. These receptors all come from a human donor in good health.

The genes are TRBV12-5 and TRBJ2-5; 9 nucleotides line up with TRBD1. The CDR3 extends over 15 amino acids. With V trimmed by 5 bases and J by 4 bases, 8 bases remained unmatched. CDR1 LGHNT and CDR2 FRNRAP come from the germline V gene. The CDR3 spells CASGPGQGIGETQYF. The DNA for the CDR3 is TGTGCTAGTGGTCCGGGACAGGGAATCGGAGAGACCCAGTACTTC.

The chain combines TRBV2 with TRBJ1-1; D is uncertain. V dropped 2 bases and J dropped 9 bases, with 4 bases sitting between them. The CDR3 is 10 amino acids. The germline V gene has CDR1 SNHLY and CDR2 FYNNEI. The DNA for the CDR3 is TGTGCCAGCAGTGAATGGAAAGCTTTCTTT. Amino acids: CASSEWKAFF.

This clone was detected a few times. CDR3 amino acids: CSADIGNTIYF. The CDR3 DNA sequence: TGCAGTGCTGATATCGGAAACACCATATATTTT. The chain couples TRBV20-1 to TRBJ1-3; D gene ambiguous. Trimming removed 5 bases at V and 4 bases at J, with 6 bases between. CDR1 DFQATT and CDR2 SNEGSKA come from the germline V gene (reference sequence). This CDR3 is built from 11 residues.

The J gene is TRBJ1-2, the V gene TRBV6-5; D perhaps matches TRBD1 (5 bases). This CDR3 region has 15 residues. The germline gives CDR1 MNHEY, CDR2 SVGAGI. The germline V and J ends were trimmed by 0 bases and 0 bases, with 8 bases remaining between them. CDR3 sequence: CASSYSDSPNYGYTF. The CDR3, as DNA: TGTGCCAGCAGTTACTCTGACAGTCCTAACTATGGCTACACCTTC.

The V and J genes are TRBV14 and TRBJ2-3; tentatively, D is TRBD2 (6 bases). The V end was cut by 6 bases, the J end by 3 bases, with 16 bases between. This CDR3 has 15 residues. CDR1 is SGHDN and CDR2 is FVKESK in the germline V gene. CDR3 loop: CASRPMGGRTDTQYF. CDR3 bases: TGTGCCAGCAGACCTATGGGGGGACGAACAGATACGCAGTATTTT.

The chain couples TRBV19 to TRBJ1-1, with TRBD1 identical over 9 bases. Germline V gene sequence: CDR1 LNHDA, CDR2 SQIVND (reference sequence). The V gene end was trimmed by 9 bases and the J gene end by 11 bases; junction bases not matched to a gene: 13. The length of the CDR3 is 13 residues. The CDR3 reads CASKSDRGAWAFF. In nucleotides, the CDR3 is TGTGCCAGCAAGAGCGACAGGGGGGCTTGGGCTTTCTTT. Variable domain in full (rest from reference TRBV19 and TRBJ1-1): DGGITQSPKYLFRKEGQNVTLSCEQNLNHDAMYWYRQDPGQGLRLIYYSQIVNDFQKGDIAEGYSVSREKKESFPLTVTSAQKNPTAFYLCASKSDRGAWAFFGQGTRLTVV.

The rearrangement links TRBV5-1 to TRBJ1-3; possibly TRBD1 for D (5 bases). V lost 4 bases, J lost 0 bases, and 14 bases lay in between. Germline V lookup: CDR1 SGHRS, CDR2 YFSETQ. This CDR3 is 16 amino acids long. The CDR3 spells CASSRGASNSGNTIYF. The CDR3 DNA follows: TGCGCCAGCAGCAGAGGGGCCTCCAACTCTGGAAACACCATATATTTT.

The rearrangement joins TRBV7-2 to TRBJ2-5; the D is unclear. Germline-derived CDR1 and CDR2 are SGHTA and FQGNSA. Trimming removed 8 bases at V and 3 bases at J, with 13 bases between. The CDR3 has 13 residues. The CDR3, as DNA: TGTGCCAGCGGGTTCGCCGGAGAAGAGACCCAGTACTTC. Translating gives CASGFAGEETQYF.

This chain uses TRBV10-3 with TRBJ1-5, with a tentative D call TRBD1 (6 bases). V was trimmed by 2 bases and J by 5 bases, leaving 7 bases between them. Germline CDR1 ENHRY, CDR2 SYGVKD. The CDR3 has 13 residues. The CDR3 reads CAISERQDQPQHF. CDR3 in DNA: TGTGCCATCAGTGAGAGACAGGATCAGCCCCAGCATTTT.

This chain uses TRBV5-1 with TRBJ2-1, with 10 bases fitting TRBD2. The CDR3 sequence is 17 residues long. Per the germline V gene, CDR1 is SGHRS and CDR2 is YFSETQ. The V and J ends lost 4 bases and 5 bases, in that order; junction bases with no gene match: 12. DNA of the CDR3: TGCGCCAGCAGCCCCAGACTAGCGGGTAAAGGGGACAATGAGCAGTTCTTC. It specifies CASSPRLAGKGDNEQFF.

The chain carries TRBV6-1 and TRBJ2-1; tentative D call: TRBD2 (6 bases). Germline loops: CDR1 MNHNS, CDR2 SASEGT. Trimming pared 3 bases from V and 12 bases from J, leaving 21 bases between. The CDR3 has 15 amino acids. This CDR3 reads CASSEGTGRMVGQFF. The DNA for the CDR3 is TGTGCCAGCAGTGAGGGGACTGGTCGAATGGTTGGGCAGTTCTTC.

J is TRBJ2-3 and V is TRBV4-3; 10 nucleotides line up with TRBD2. Trimming removed 2 bases from V and 2 bases from J; junction bases left unmatched: 4. Germline assignment: CDR1 LGHNA and CDR2 YSLEER. This CDR3 spans 16 amino acids. CDR3 nucleotide sequence: TGCGCCAGCAGCCAATTACTAGCGGGATCCACAGATACGCAGTATTTT. As protein: CASSQLLAGSTDTQYF.

This clone is a singleton in its sample. The V call is TRBV2, the J call TRBJ1-3; D not certain. CDR3 length: 15 amino acids. Germline CDR1 reads SNHLY; CDR2 reads FYNNEI. Trimming stripped 5 bases from V and 0 bases from J, with 11 bases between. The CDR3 bases are TGTGCCAGCAGTTGGACGGCATCCTCTGGAAACACCATATATTTT. Amino acid sequence: CASSWTASSGNTIYF.

This chain uses TRBV11-2 with TRBJ2-7; D remains ambiguous. This CDR3 contains 16 residues. V lost 0 bases and J lost 2, with 14 bases in between. CDR1 is SGHAT and CDR2 is FQNNGV in the germline V gene. CDR3: CASSLDPAATTYEQYF. As DNA, the CDR3 is TGTGCCAGCAGCTTAGATCCCGCGGCAACGACCTACGAGCAGTACTTC.

The chain couples TRBV6-2 or TRBV6-3 to TRBJ1-6; 8 nucleotides agree with TRBD1. Germline V gives CDR1 MNHEY, CDR2 SVGEGT. V lost 6 bases, J lost 6 bases, and 7 bases stayed unmatched. CDR3 length: 15 residues. The CDR3 is CASSRSGGSNSPLHF. The DNA of the CDR3 is TGTGCCAGCAGCAGATCAGGGGGCAGTAATTCACCCCTCCACTTT.

V gene TRBV5-6 combines with J gene TRBJ1-3; TRBD1 aligns across 8 bases. The junction had 9 bases not matched to a gene; V was cut back by 3 bases and J by 4 bases. Per the germline V gene, CDR1 is SGHDT and CDR2 is YYEEEE. The CDR3 extends over 16 amino acids. CDR3 in DNA: TGTGCCAGCAGCTCGACTGGACAGGGAGGGGGAAACACCATATATTTT. Protein sequence: CASSSTGQGGGNTIYF. The full variable domain, in which reference TRBV5-6 and TRBJ1-3 provide the parts outside the CDR3, is DAGVTQSPTHLIKTRGQQVTLRCSPKSGHDTVSWYQQALGQGPQFIFQYYEEEERQRGNFPDRFSGHQFPNYSSELNVNALLLGDSALYLCASSSTGQGGGNTIYFGEGSWLTVV.

The chain recombines TRBV10-3 with TRBJ1-6; D is unresolved. Trimming took off 9 bases at V and 4 bases at J, with 7 bases between the two ends. The CDR3 runs to 12 residues. The germline V gene has CDR1 ENHRY and CDR2 SYGVKD. The CDR3: CAIGEYNSPLHF. In DNA, the CDR3 is TGTGCCATAGGAGAGTATAATTCACCCCTCCACTTT.

The chain joins TRBV18 to TRBJ1-2; possibly TRBD1 for D (6 bases). Germline-derived CDR1 and CDR2 are KGHSH and LQKENI. V dropped 3 bases and J dropped 5 bases, with 13 bases sitting between them. CDR3 length: 14 residues. The CDR3 loop is CASSPDRDPYGYTF. In nucleotides, the CDR3 is TGTGCCAGCTCACCGGACAGAGACCCATATGGCTACACCTTC.

The J gene is TRBJ1-1, the V gene TRBV6-2 or TRBV6-3; unclear D gene. This CDR3 has 13 amino acids. Germline V gene sequence: CDR1 MNHEY, CDR2 SVGEGT. The V end lost 6 bases, the J end lost 1 base, and 9 bases lay between the germline ends. This CDR3 is CASSFGPNTEAFF. In DNA, the CDR3 is TGTGCCAGCAGCTTCGGTCCGAACACTGAAGCTTTCTTT.

The rearrangement uses TRBV6-5 and TRBJ2-5; D is undetermined. The CDR3 runs 11 residues. Germline lookup yields CDR1 MNHEY and CDR2 SVGAGI. Trimming removed 6 bases from V and 4 bases from J, with 6 bases in between. DNA of the CDR3: TGTGCCAGCAGCCCCATAGAGACCCAGTACTTC. Translated, it gives CASSPIETQYF.